The 15 T cell receptor beta chains below all came from one sample that was sequenced in a study of T-cell reconstitution after alpha-beta-depleted transplantation in children (TCRdb year 2016). Library method: PCR. The sequencing machine was an Illumina HiSeq 2500. To normalize quantification of the TCRbeta repertoire, the TCR libraries were built with molecular barcoding that relied on unique molecular identifiers. Using fastp trimming at Q25 and MiXCR clonotype assembly, TCRdb reanalyzed the public sequencing data and kept in-frame beta chains. Entries are consolidated by CDR3 protein sequence, retaining the most common genes and DNA. The table for this sample lists approximately 590,000 distinct CDR3 sequences; approximately 10% of them were counted only once. The ten largest account for less than 4.5% of the sample. This sample comprised PBMCs from the stem cell graft donor, obtained from the stem cell graft. The receptors here all came from a human donor who donated a stem cell graft to a child with acute myeloid leukemia.

The genes are TRBV7-9 and TRBJ2-7, with D uncertain. The germline V and J ends were trimmed by 5 bases and 2 bases, with 13 bases remaining between them. The CDR3 has 14 amino acids. The germline V gene encodes CDR1 SEHNR and CDR2 FQNEAQ (reference sequence). The DNA of the CDR3 is TGTGCCAGCAGCCCGACGGACCCCACCTACGAGCAGTACTTC. It specifies CASSPTDPTYEQYF.

This clonotype has ten or more counts. The rearrangement uses TRBV6-5 and TRBJ2-5; a possible D gene is TRBD1 (6 bases). Trimming took 5 bases from V and 5 from J, leaving 9 bases between them. The CDR3 length is 12 residues. Germline V CDR1 and CDR2: MNHEY, SVGAGI. The CDR3 here is CASSKRGETQYF. CDR3 DNA: TGTGCCAGCAGTAAAAGGGGGGAGACCCAGTACTTC.

The CDR3 nucleotides are TGTGCCACCACTGCCGGCAGGGCCTCACGGGAGACCCAGTACTTC. Translated: CATTAGRASRETQYF. The rearrangement uses TRBV15 and TRBJ2-5; possibly TRBD1 for D (5 bases). V was trimmed by 7 bases and J by 5 bases, leaving 20 bases between them. CDR3 length: 15 amino acids. Germline CDR1 reads LNHNV; CDR2 reads YYDKDF (reference sequence).

The genes are TRBV6-5 and TRBJ2-1, with TRBD1 matching over 9 bases. The CDR3 is 15 residues long. Germline values: CDR1 MNHEY, CDR2 SVGAGI. With 4 bases clipped from V and 9 bases from J, the junction kept 10 bases outside the gene matches. The CDR3 is CASSSQGALPSEQFF. As DNA, the CDR3 is TGTGCCAGCAGTTCACAGGGGGCGCTTCCCAGTGAGCAGTTCTTC.

Ten or more counts support this clonotype. The chain joins TRBV5-1 to TRBJ2-7; 9 nucleotides match TRBD2. This CDR3 has 13 amino acids. The trim removed 5 bases at V and 5 bases at J, leaving 5 bases unmatched. Germline V gene lookup returns CDR1 SGHRS and CDR2 YFSETQ. CDR3 region: CASSLAGLDEQYF. DNA for the CDR3: TGCGCCAGCAGTCTAGCGGGATTAGACGAGCAGTACTTC.

The chain has TRBV6-1 and TRBJ2-1, with 9 positions matching TRBD1. CDR3 size: 14 residues. V shed 8 bases and J 9 bases; nucleotides not matched to a gene: 11. CDR1 is MNHNS, CDR2 SASEGT, per germline. This chain's CDR3 is CASDRDRVLGEQFF. Here the CDR3 DNA reads TGTGCCAGCGACCGGGACAGGGTCTTAGGTGAGCAGTTCTTC.

The table lists this clonotype with many counts. The chain recombines TRBV20-1 with TRBJ2-7; 15 bases agree with TRBD2. Germline CDR1 is DFQATT and CDR2 is SNEGSKA (reference sequence). V lost 4 bases to trimming and J lost 1 base; unmatched junction nucleotides: 5. CDR3 size: 16 residues. The CDR3 sequence is CSATGTSGRKSYEQYF. In nucleotides, the CDR3 is TGCAGTGCTACCGGGACTAGCGGGAGGAAATCCTACGAGCAGTACTTC.

The chain employs TRBV20-1 and TRBJ1-2, with 7 bases aligning to TRBD1. The CDR3 sequence is 12 residues long. Germline V gene lookup returns CDR1 DFQATT and CDR2 SNEGSKA (reference sequence). V was pared by 4 bases and J by 6 bases, with 5 bases of the junction left unmatched. CDR3 amino acids: CSAKGQLDGYTF. The CDR3 nucleotides read TGCAGTGCTAAGGGACAGTTGGATGGCTACACCTTC.

This clonotype occurred a few times. The chain couples TRBV7-2 to TRBJ2-2, with D uncertain. Trimming took off 4 bases at V and 4 bases at J, with 7 bases between the two ends. The CDR3 contains 13 residues. Germline CDR1 is SGHTA and CDR2 is FQGNSA. The CDR3 DNA is TGTGCCAGCAGCTCCTCTACCACCGGGGAGCTGTTTTTT. It translates to CASSSSTTGELFF. The full variable domain, rest sourced from reference TRBV7-2 and TRBJ2-2, is GAGVSQSPSNKVTEKGKDVELRCDPISGHTALYWYRQSLGQGLEFLIYFQGNSAPDKSGLPSDRFSAERTGGSVSTLTIQRTQQEDSAVYLCASSSSTTGELFFGEGSRLTVL.

This sequence joins TRBV29-1 and TRBJ2-7; 7 bases agree with TRBD1. Trimming cost V 7 bases and J 2 bases; bases outside gene matches: 2. Germline V gives CDR1 SQVTM, CDR2 ANQGSEA. The CDR3 is 11 residues long. CDR3 protein: CSAQGAYEQYF. For the CDR3, the DNA is TGCAGCGCCCAGGGGGCCTACGAGCAGTACTTC.

This clonotype has only a few counts. The chain combines TRBV12-3 or TRBV12-4 with TRBJ2-7; possibly TRBD1 or TRBD2 for D (5 bases each). Trimming took 6 bases from V and 2 from J, leaving 29 bases between them. There are 19 residues in the CDR3. In DNA form, the CDR3 reads TGTGCCAGCAGCGCCCCCCGGGACGGCGGTCCGCTCGGGGCCTACGAGCAGTACTTC. Residues: CASSAPRDGGPLGAYEQYF.

This chain uses TRBV7-8 with TRBJ1-6; perhaps TRBD1 as D (5 bases). The CDR3 length is 14 residues. V lost 3 bases and J lost 6, with 9 bases in between. From germline, CDR1 is SGHVS and CDR2 FQNEAQ. The CDR3 spells CASSLTDTNSPLHF. The CDR3 bases are TGTGCCAGCAGCTTGACAGATACTAATTCACCCCTCCACTTT.

This clonotype was picked up a small number of times. CDR3 loop: CSVWLKNEKLFF. CDR3 sequence (DNA): TGCAGCGTCTGGCTGAAGAATGAAAAACTGTTTTTT. This sequence joins TRBV29-1 and TRBJ1-4; D uncertain. V lost 6 bases, J lost 5 bases, and 10 bases lay in between. CDR3 length: 12 amino acids. Germline CDR1 reads SQVTM; CDR2 reads ANQGSEA.

The genes are TRBV3-1 and TRBJ1-1; a possible D gene is TRBD1 (5 bases). CDR1 and CDR2 (germline): LGHDT, YNNKEL (reference sequence). V was cut by 6 bases and J by 1 base, with 12 bases left in between. The CDR3 totals 14 residues. CDR3 in amino acids: CASREVGGNTEAFF. The CDR3 DNA is TGTGCCAGCAGGGAGGTCGGGGGGAACACTGAAGCTTTCTTT.

The chain recombines TRBV10-3 with TRBJ2-2, with 8 bases identical to TRBD1. V shed 7 bases, J shed 4 bases, and the junction held 8 bases outside the gene matches. The CDR3 loop spans 15 amino acids. Germline CDR1 reads ENHRY; CDR2 reads SYGVKD. CDR3 in amino acids: CAIKVAGGPTGELFF. The CDR3 DNA is TGTGCCATCAAGGTCGCAGGGGGCCCCACCGGGGAGCTGTTTTTT.